The 20 T cell receptor beta chains below come from one sample, sequenced in a study of cytomegalovirus exposure and HLA in healthy donors. Amplification used 60 Vbeta primers and 13 Jbeta primers. The assay was immunoSEQ multiplex PCR, and TCRdb's table has in-frame clones only and misses some. In the table there are around 160,000 clones, over 75% of which are singletons. Sequencing was carried out using PBMCs. The receptors were sampled from a man aged 18 to 35 in good health and CMV-seropositive.

The CDR3 loop reads CASTPSGGRGNEQFF. The CDR3 region has the DNA TGCGCCAGCACCCCCTCGGGGGGCCGAGGCAATGAGCAGTTCTTC. The chain combines TRBV5-1 with TRBJ2-1; D is perhaps TRBD2 (7 bases). Trimming shortened V by 6 bases and J by 6 bases, and 19 bases separated the two germline ends. The CDR3 length is 15 residues. CDR1 and CDR2 (germline): SGHRS, YFSETQ.

The CDR3 here is CASSEQGRQALGSPLHF. The CDR3 DNA is TGTGCCAGCAGTGAACAGGGGCGACAGGCCCTGGGTTCACCCCTCCACTTT. This sequence joins TRBV2 and TRBJ1-6; perhaps TRBD1 as D (6 bases). Germline-derived CDR1 and CDR2 are SNHLY and FYNNEI. Trimming pared 2 bases from V and 9 bases from J, leaving 20 bases between. The CDR3 has 17 amino acids.

This CDR3 is CASSLGPPYEQYF. Written as DNA, the CDR3 is TGTGCCAGCAGTCTTGGCCCTCCCTACGAGCAGTACTTC. V gene TRBV27 combines with J gene TRBJ2-7; D unclear. Trimming shortened V by 5 bases and J by 2 bases, and 10 bases separated the two germline ends. This CDR3 is 13 amino acids long. CDR1 MNHEY and CDR2 SMNVEV come from the germline V gene (reference sequence).

The rearrangement links TRBV7-2 to TRBJ2-7, with a tentative D call TRBD2 (7 bases). V shed 2 bases and J shed 2 bases, with 25 bases lying between them. Germline CDR1 SGHTA, CDR2 FQGNSA. The CDR3 spans 19 residues. The chain's CDR3 is CASSLPKVIEGGEPYEQYF. CDR3 in DNA: TGTGCCAGCAGCTTACCTAAGGTTATTGAGGGGGGGGAGCCCTACGAGCAGTACTTC.

The gene calls are TRBV4-3 and TRBJ2-5; D possibly corresponds to TRBD1 (6 bases). Judging by the DNA end, TRBJ2-7 fits better; the J call may be wrong. CDR1 and CDR2 from the germline V gene are LGHNA and YSLEER. This CDR3 is 16 amino acids long. The CDR3 DNA reads TGCGCCAGCAGCCAAGCAACTTTTGGACAGAATTACGAGCAGTACTTC. This sequence encodes CASSQATFGQNYEQYF.

The chain is built from TRBV2 and TRBJ2-1; 9 nucleotides line up with TRBD2. This CDR3 contains 14 residues. V shed 6 bases and J 6 bases; nucleotides not matched to a gene: 6. Germline V gene data show CDR1 as SNHLY and CDR2 as FYNNEI. This CDR3 reads CASRPGLALNEQFF. CDR3 nucleotide sequence: TGTGCCAGCAGACCGGGACTAGCACTCAATGAGCAGTTCTTC.

This clone was picked up one time. The chain carries TRBV7-9 and TRBJ2-5, with TRBD1 matching 9 bases. The J call may be wrong; the DNA end is better matched by TRBJ2-7. The V gene's germline CDR1 is SEHNR and CDR2 FQNEAQ (reference sequence). The CDR3 covers 14 residues. The CDR3 reads CASSYRQGVDEQYF. DNA of the CDR3: TGTGCCAGCAGCTACCGACAGGGGGTAGACGAGCAGTACTTC.

The chain recombines TRBV3-2 with TRBJ2-1; the table gives TRBD2 as D, unverified against the DNA. TRBV3-2 is a pseudogene. The CDR3 length is 8 residues. The CDR3 region has the DNA TGTGCCAGTTCGGTTCTGTTCTTC. Its translation is CASSVLFF.

This clone appeared once. V gene TRBV7-2 combines with J gene TRBJ2-5; TRBD2 might be the D (7 bases). The germline CDR1 and CDR2 sequences are SGHTA and FQGNSA. The CDR3 sequence is 14 residues long. Trimming shortened V by 3 bases and J by 5 bases, and 13 bases separated the two germline ends. The CDR3 DNA follows: TGTGCCAGCAGCTTTGGGGGGCGGGGGGAGACCCAGTACTTC. Its translation is CASSFGGRGETQYF. Based on the CDR3 plus reference TRBV7-2 and TRBJ2-5, the full variable domain is GAGVSQSPSNKVTEKGKDVELRCDPISGHTALYWYRQSLGQGLEFLIYFQGNSAPDKSGLPSDRFSAERTGGSVSTLTIQRTQQEDSAVYLCASSFGGRGETQYFGPGTRLLVL.

In DNA form, the CDR3 reads TGTGCCAGCAGCTTGGGCGGGGTACCCGGGGAGCTGTTTTTT. It specifies CASSLGGVPGELFF. This sequence joins TRBV5-5 and TRBJ2-2, with D possibly being TRBD2 (6 bases). The CDR3 extends over 14 amino acids. V was trimmed by 0 bases and J by 6 bases, leaving 9 bases between them. Germline V gives CDR1 SGHKS, CDR2 YYEKEE (reference sequence).

This sequence joins TRBV19 and TRBJ1-1, with TRBD1 matching over 9 bases. The CDR3 has 17 residues. Germline V CDR1 and CDR2: LNHDA, SQIVND (reference sequence). V shed 3 bases and J 1 base; nucleotides not matched to a gene: 9. This CDR3 reads CASSIVQGAMRNTEAFF. DNA of the CDR3: TGTGCCAGTAGTATTGTACAGGGGGCTATGAGGAACACTGAAGCTTTCTTT.

This clone is a singleton in its sample. The V gene is TRBV19, the J gene TRBJ2-6; D is ambiguous. Germline CDR1 LNHDA, CDR2 SQIVND (reference sequence). Trimming removed 4 bases at V and 0 bases at J, with 4 bases between. The CDR3 spans 14 residues. CDR3 sequence: CASSTSSGANVLTF. DNA for the CDR3: TGTGCCAGTAGTACGAGCTCTGGGGCCAACGTCCTGACTTTC.

V gene TRBV7-9 combines with J gene TRBJ2-7, with D possibly being TRBD1 (6 bases). The germline CDR1 and CDR2 sequences are SEHNR and FQNEAQ (reference sequence). The CDR3 loop spans 18 amino acids. V lost 3 bases and J lost 6, with 27 bases in between. In DNA form, the CDR3 reads TGTGCCAGCAGCTTTACAGCTGTAACATTGTGGGGACAAGGCGAGCAGTACTTC. Protein product: CASSFTAVTLWGQGEQYF.

The rearrangement links TRBV9 to TRBJ2-2; 7 bases align to TRBD2. With 5 bases clipped from V and 1 base from J, the junction kept 2 bases outside the gene matches. The CDR3 spans 14 residues. The germline V gene has CDR1 SGDLS and CDR2 YYNGEE. The CDR3 coding sequence is TGTGCCAGCAGAGCTAGCGGGAACACCGGGGAGCTGTTTTTT. Its protein is CASRASGNTGELFF.

This clone was seen a single time. This sequence joins TRBV6-6 and TRBJ2-7, with no clear D. The CDR3 has 12 residues. Germline assignment: CDR1 MNHNY and CDR2 SVGAGI (reference sequence). The V and J ends lost 8 bases and 2 bases respectively, with 10 bases between them. CDR3: CASVALPYEQYF. In nucleotides, the CDR3 is TGTGCCAGCGTGGCTCTTCCCTACGAGCAGTACTTC.

This chain uses TRBV27 with TRBJ1-2; 10 bases map to TRBD1. Trimming cost V 6 bases and J 7 bases; bases outside gene matches: 14. The CDR3 has 16 amino acids. CDR1 is MNHEY and CDR2 is SMNVEV in the germline V gene (reference sequence). This CDR3 is CASSSIPGTGEAGYTF. In DNA form, the CDR3 reads TGTGCCAGCAGCTCAATTCCCGGGACAGGGGAGGCTGGCTACACCTTC.

The chain combines TRBV12-5 with TRBJ1-2; weak D call: TRBD1 (5 bases). Deletions cut 9 bases from V and 3 bases from J, with 17 bases between. This CDR3 spans 14 amino acids. CDR1 and CDR2 from the germline V gene are LGHNT and FRNRAP. CDR3 loop: CASTPGGDDYGYTF. The CDR3 nucleotides are TGTGCTAGCACTCCGGGGGGTGATGACTATGGCTACACCTTC.

The chain combines TRBV18 with TRBJ1-2, with D hard to call. Germline values: CDR1 KGHSH, CDR2 LQKENI. The CDR3 consists of 14 residues. V dropped 6 bases and J dropped 6 bases, with 17 bases sitting between them. The CDR3 loop reads CASSQNPAQDGYTF. CDR3 nucleotide sequence: TGTGCCAGCTCCCAGAATCCAGCTCAGGATGGCTACACCTTC.

This chain joins TRBV9 and TRBJ2-7, with 10 bases matching TRBD1. From germline, CDR1 is SGDLS and CDR2 YYNGEE. CDR3 size: 17 residues. Losses at the gene ends were 3 bases for V and 3 bases for J; bases not matched to a gene: 12. CDR3 sequence (DNA): TGTGCCAGCAGCGCTCGACCGCCGGGACAGGGGATCTACGAGCAGTACTTC. Protein: CASSARPPGQGIYEQYF.

This chain links TRBV2 with TRBJ2-1; TRBD1 agrees at 9 bases. In germline, CDR1 is SNHLY, CDR2 FYNNEI. The CDR3 has 13 residues. The junction had 7 bases not matched to a gene; V was cut back by 8 bases and J by 8 bases. The CDR3 DNA follows: TGTGCCAGCTCCATGGACAGGGGCGATGAGCAGTTCTTC. Translation: CASSMDRGDEQFF.